Listed below are T cell receptor beta chains from one sample, sequenced in a study of molecular identifiers for immune sequencing clone quantification. TCRdb reprocessed the PCR reads with MiXCR, giving one entry per CDR3 protein. The sample yields over 65,000 distinct CDR3 sequences, about 23% seen once. The sequencing input was naive CD8+ T cells from blood, with Jurkat cell RNA spiked in. Source of these receptors: a human donor in good health. Some libraries in this study had Jurkat cell RNA spiked in. CDR3s include the opening cysteine and the closing phenylalanine or tryptophan. Each record gives: J gene, clone size, V gene, D gene, CDR3 length, CDR3 protein, CDR3 DNA. The D gene is left open where the match is weak. Clone size is shown for a subset of rows, as once, few, many or a class of expanded clone.

TRBJ2-5 many TRBV4-3 . 16 CASSQDWGPLQETQYF TGCGCCAGCAGCCAAGACTGGGGGCCGTTACAAGAGACCCAGTACTTC
TRBJ2-2 . TRBV19 . 17 CASSILIGRANTGELFF TGTGCCAGTAGTATTTTAATCGGCAGGGCGAACACCGGGGAGCTGTTTTTT
TRBJ2-7 many TRBV6-1 TRBD2 15 CASNPGLARSYEQYF TGTGCCAGCAACCCGGGACTAGCGCGTTCCTACGAGCAGTACTTC
TRBJ2-6 . TRBV24-1 . 17 CATTSRQTRPGANVLTF TGTGCCACCACCTCACGACAGACTCGACCTGGGGCCAACGTCCTGACTTTC
TRBJ2-2 . TRBV27 . 15 CASSSLATGTGELFF TGTGCCAGCAGTAGTCTCGCGACTGGCACCGGGGAGCTGTTTTTT
TRBJ2-7 many TRBV12-3/TRBV12-4 TRBD1 15 CASSLEAQGACEQYF TGTGCCAGCAGTCTAGAGGCACAGGGGGCCTGCGAGCAGTACTTC
TRBJ1-1 many TRBV28 . 14 CASSFRGGKGEAFF TGTGCCAGCAGTTTTAGGGGGGGGAAGGGCGAAGCTTTCTTT
TRBJ2-4 many TRBV20-1 TRBD1 15 CSARDSKLGKNIQYF TGCAGTGCCCGGGACAGCAAACTTGGCAAAAACATTCAGTACTTC
TRBJ2-2 once TRBV12-3/TRBV12-4 . 15 CASSTPTTSTGELFF TGTGCCAGCAGCACGCCTACCACGAGCACCGGGGAGCTGTTTTTT
TRBJ1-5 many TRBV6-2/TRBV6-3 TRBD1 17 CASSYSGQGDGNQPQHF TGTGCCAGCAGTTACTCCGGACAGGGGGATGGCAATCAGCCCCAGCATTTT
TRBJ2-5 few TRBV11-2 . 14 CASSPEDSKGTQYF TGTGCCAGCAGCCCCGAGGACAGTAAAGGGACCCAGTACTTC
TRBJ2-1 once TRBV7-8 TRBD2 14 CASSSAGGVQEPIF TGTGCCAGCAGCTCAGCCGGGGGGGTTCAGGAGCCGATCTTC
TRBJ2-2 . TRBV7-6 . 15 CASSSKVANTGELFF TGTGCCAGCAGCTCTAAGGTAGCGAACACCGGGGAGCTGTTTTTT
TRBJ2-7 once TRBV11-2 . 12 CASSTSLHEQYF TGTGCCAGCAGCACCTCACTCCACGAGCAGTACTTC